The following is a TCR beta chain sequence with its context. Its antigen is unidentified. Germline-derived CDR1 and CDR2 are DFQATT and SNEGSKA (reference sequence). The CDR3 sequence is 13 residues long. Trimming cost V 6 bases and J 7 bases, with 19 bases left between them. TCRbeta library preparation incorporated unique molecular identifiers. One entry per CDR3 protein, called by TCRdb with MiXCR from the PCR reads. Of around 700,000 distinct CDR3 sequences listed, around 12% are singletons. This specimen comes from a study of T-cell reconstitution after alpha-beta-depleted transplantation in children. Study outcomes and limitations: One year post-transplant, T-cell counts and diversity were largely derived from T cells produced anew.

The sequence was obtained from a girl aged 2-10 years with congenital amegakaryocytic thrombocytopenia, due to receive a stem cell transplant. Sequences were derived from PBMCs, sampled before TCRalphabeta/CD19-depleted stem cell transplant. The chain is built from TRBV20-1 and TRBJ2-7; possibly TRBD2 for D (5 bases). The DNA for the CDR3 is TGCAGTGCGCTGGCTAGCTCGCCGAGAGAGCAGTACTTC. This encodes CSALASSPREQYF.